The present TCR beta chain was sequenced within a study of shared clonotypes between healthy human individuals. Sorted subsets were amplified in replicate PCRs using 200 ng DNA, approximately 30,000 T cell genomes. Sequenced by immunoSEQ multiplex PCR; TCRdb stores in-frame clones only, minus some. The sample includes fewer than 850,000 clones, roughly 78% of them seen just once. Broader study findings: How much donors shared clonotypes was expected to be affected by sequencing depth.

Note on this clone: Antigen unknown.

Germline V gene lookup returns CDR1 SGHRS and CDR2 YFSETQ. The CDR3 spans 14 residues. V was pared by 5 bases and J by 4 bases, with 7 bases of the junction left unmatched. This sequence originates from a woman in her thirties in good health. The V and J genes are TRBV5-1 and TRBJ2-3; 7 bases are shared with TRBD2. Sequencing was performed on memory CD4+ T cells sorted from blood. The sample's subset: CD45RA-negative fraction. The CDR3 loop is CASRAGSNADTQYF. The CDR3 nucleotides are TGCGCCAGCAGAGCGGGATCAAATGCAGATACGCAGTATTTT.